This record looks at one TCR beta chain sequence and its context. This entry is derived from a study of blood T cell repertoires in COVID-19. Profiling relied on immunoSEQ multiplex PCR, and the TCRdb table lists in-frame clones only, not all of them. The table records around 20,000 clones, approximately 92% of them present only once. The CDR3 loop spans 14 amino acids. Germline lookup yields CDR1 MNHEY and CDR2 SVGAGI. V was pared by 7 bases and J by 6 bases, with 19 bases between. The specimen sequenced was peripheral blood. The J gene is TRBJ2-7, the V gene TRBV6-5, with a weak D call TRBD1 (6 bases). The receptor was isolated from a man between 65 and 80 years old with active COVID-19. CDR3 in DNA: TGTGCCAGCAATCCCTCGACAGGTTTGGCCGAGCAGTACTTC. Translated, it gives CASNPSTGLAEQYF.